The rows below give T cell receptor beta chains drawn from one sample of a study of T-cell memory formation after mild COVID-19. TCRdb recomputed calls from the 5' RACE reads with MiXCR, one row per CDR3 protein. The repertoire includes over 130,000 distinct CDR3 sequences, more than 13% of them detected once, and approximately 30% sits in the top ten. The source material was PBMCs or a T cell subset sorted from them (not recorded which). All receptors derive from an adult woman who had mild COVID-19 (a few samples of this study predate the infection). Cell type and time point are not known. CDR3s include the opening cysteine and the closing phenylalanine or tryptophan. A D gene is named only where the DNA matches it firmly. Where a row states a size, it is once, few, many or the class of an expanded clone; other rows omit it.

size | J | D | V | DNA | CDR3
- | TRBJ1-1 | - | TRBV15 | TGTGCCACCAGCAGAGATCCAAGGGGAGGGGCGGACACTGAAGCTTTCTTT | CATSRDPRGGADTEAFF
few | TRBJ2-3 | TRBD2 | TRBV6-1 | TGTGCCAGCAGTGAGACTAGCGGGGGGGCAGATACGCAGTATTTT | CASSETSGGADTQYF
few | TRBJ1-1 | - | TRBV7-9 | TGTGCCAGCAGCCCGATACGGGTGAACACTGAAGCTTTCTTT | CASSPIRVNTEAFF
few | TRBJ1-1 | - | TRBV12-5 | TGTGCTAGTGGTTTTGGGGACACTGAAGCTTTCTTT | CASGFGDTEAFF
few | TRBJ2-3 | TRBD1 | TRBV11-3 | TGTGCCAGCAGCTTAAGACAGGGTCACACAGATACGCAGTATTTT | CASSLRQGHTDTQYF
- | TRBJ1-2 | - | TRBV2 | TGTGCCAGCAGTGAAGGTGGAGGGGTCGACTATGGCTACACCTTC | CASSEGGGVDYGYTF
few | TRBJ1-1 | TRBD1 | TRBV4-1 | TGCGCCAGCAGCCAAACAGGGGGGTACACTGAAGCTTTCTTT | CASSQTGGYTEAFF
many | TRBJ1-4 | - | TRBV27 | TGTGCCAGCAGTTTATACAGTAATGAAAAACTGTTTTTT | CASSLYSNEKLFF
- | TRBJ2-3 | - | TRBV12-3/TRBV12-4 | TGTGCCAGCAGTTTAGAGGCCGCCACCACAGATACGCAGTATTTT | CASSLEAATTDTQYF
many | TRBJ2-7 | - | TRBV4-1 | TGCGCCAGCAGCCAAGAAGGTCGGCTAGGGGACGAGCAGTACTTC | CASSQEGRLGDEQYF
few | TRBJ2-2 | - | TRBV9 | TGTGCCAGCAGGGTTGGGGGCACCGGGGAGCTGTTTTTT | CASRVGGTGELFF
- | TRBJ2-3 | TRBD2 | TRBV5-1 | TGCGCCAGCAGCTCCAAAGGACTAGCAACTAGCACAGATACGCAGTATTTT | CASSSKGLATSTDTQYF
few | TRBJ2-1 | TRBD1 | TRBV24-1 | TGTGCCACCAGGGGACAGGGCGACAATGAGCAGTTCTTC | CATRGQGDNEQFF
few | TRBJ2-5 | TRBD2 | TRBV7-8 | TGTGCCAGCAGCCTAGGGGGACTAGCGGGGTCCCAAGAGACCCAGTACTTC | CASSLGGLAGSQETQYF
- | TRBJ2-3 | - | TRBV6-2/TRBV6-3 | TGTGCCAGCAGATCGGGCTACACAGATACGCAGTATTTT | CASRSGYTDTQYF
few | TRBJ1-5 | - | TRBV5-6 | TGTGCCAGCAGCTTGCAGGGATACAGCAATCAGCCCCAGCATTTT | CASSLQGYSNQPQHF
- | TRBJ2-7 | TRBD1 | TRBV5-5 | TGTGCCAGCAGCTCGCCTCCGGGACAGGGGCCCTACGAGCAGTACTTC | CASSSPPGQGPYEQYF
few | TRBJ2-5 | - | TRBV7-9 | TGTGCCAGCACCTATCAGGGTGGAGAGACCCAGTACTTC | CASTYQGGETQYF
- | TRBJ2-2 | - | TRBV7-9 | TGTGCCAGCAGTCCTGCGGAGAACACCGGGGAGCTGTTTTTT | CASSPAENTGELFF
- | TRBJ2-7 | - | TRBV20-1 | TGCAGTGGTTCAGGAGGGGGGCCCTACGAGCAGTACTTC | CSGSGGGPYEQYF
few | TRBJ2-3 | TRBD1 | TRBV29-1 | TGCAGCGCTCTCAGGGGGCTAGCGTCTAGCACAGATACGCAGTATTTT | CSALRGLASSTDTQYF
few | TRBJ1-2 | - | TRBV7-6 | TGTGCCAGCAGCTTAGACGGCAGGGAGACCCTCTACACCTTC | CASSLDGRETLYTF
few | TRBJ2-5 | - | TRBV13 | TGTGCCAGCAGCTTACGGGGAGAGACCCAGTACTTC | CASSLRGETQYF
- | TRBJ1-2 | - | TRBV5-1 | TGCGCCAGCAGCTTGGAGAGGGTCGGCTACACCTTC | CASSLERVGYTF
- | TRBJ2-7 | - | TRBV12-3/TRBV12-4 | TGTGCCAGCAGTTTACACAGAACCTACGAGCAGTACTTC | CASSLHRTYEQYF
- | TRBJ2-2 | - | TRBV7-6 | TGTGCCAGCAGCTTGCTCCTCCTAAACACCGGGGAGCTGTTTTTT | CASSLLLLNTGELFF
- | TRBJ2-1 | - | TRBV7-9 | TGTGCCAGCAACAGTTACAATGAGCAGTTCTTC | CASNSYNEQFF